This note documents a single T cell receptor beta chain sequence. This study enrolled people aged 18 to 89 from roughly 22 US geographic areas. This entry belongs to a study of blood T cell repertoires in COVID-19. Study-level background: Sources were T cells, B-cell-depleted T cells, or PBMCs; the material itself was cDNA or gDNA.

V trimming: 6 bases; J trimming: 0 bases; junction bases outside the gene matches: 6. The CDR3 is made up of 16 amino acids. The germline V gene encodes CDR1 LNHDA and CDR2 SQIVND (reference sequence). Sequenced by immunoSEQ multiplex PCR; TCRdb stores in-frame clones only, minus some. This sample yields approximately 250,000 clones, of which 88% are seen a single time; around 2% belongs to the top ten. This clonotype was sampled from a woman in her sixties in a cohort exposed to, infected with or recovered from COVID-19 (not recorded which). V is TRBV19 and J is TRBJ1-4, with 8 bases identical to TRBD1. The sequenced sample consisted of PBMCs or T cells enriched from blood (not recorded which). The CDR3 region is CASRSDRAATNEKLFF. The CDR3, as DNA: TGTGCCAGTAGATCGGACAGGGCCGCAACTAATGAAAAACTGTTTTTT.